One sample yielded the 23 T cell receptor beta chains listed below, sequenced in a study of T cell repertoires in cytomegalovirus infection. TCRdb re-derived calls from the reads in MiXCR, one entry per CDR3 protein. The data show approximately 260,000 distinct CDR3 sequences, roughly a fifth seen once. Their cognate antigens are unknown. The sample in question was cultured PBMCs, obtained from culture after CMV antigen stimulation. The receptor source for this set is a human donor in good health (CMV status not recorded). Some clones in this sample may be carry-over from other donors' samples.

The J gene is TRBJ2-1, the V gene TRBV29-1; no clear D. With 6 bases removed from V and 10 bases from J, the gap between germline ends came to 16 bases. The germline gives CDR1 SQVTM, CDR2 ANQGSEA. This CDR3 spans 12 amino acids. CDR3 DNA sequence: TGCAGCGTCCCCAATGGGGTAAGGGAGCAGTTCTTC. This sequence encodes CSVPNGVREQFF.

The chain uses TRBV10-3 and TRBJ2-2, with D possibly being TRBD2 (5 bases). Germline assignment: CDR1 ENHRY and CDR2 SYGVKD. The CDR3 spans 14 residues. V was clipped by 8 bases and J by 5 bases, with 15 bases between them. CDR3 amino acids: CAIRSGGATGELFF. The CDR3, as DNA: TGTGCCATCCGCAGCGGAGGCGCGACCGGGGAGCTGTTTTTT.

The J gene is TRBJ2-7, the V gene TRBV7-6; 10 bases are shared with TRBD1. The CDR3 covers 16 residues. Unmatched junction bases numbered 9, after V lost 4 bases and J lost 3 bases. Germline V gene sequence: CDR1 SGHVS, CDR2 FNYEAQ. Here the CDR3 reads CASSSQGTGEFYEQYF. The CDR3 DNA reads TGTGCCAGCAGCTCGCAAGGGACAGGGGAGTTCTACGAGCAGTACTTC.

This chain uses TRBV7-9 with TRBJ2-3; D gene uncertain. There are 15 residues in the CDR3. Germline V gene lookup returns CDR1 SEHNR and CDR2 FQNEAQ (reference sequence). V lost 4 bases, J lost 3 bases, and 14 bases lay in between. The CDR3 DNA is TGTGCCAGCAGCTCGCCCGGTTCCGTGACAGATACGCAGTATTTT. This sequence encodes CASSSPGSVTDTQYF.

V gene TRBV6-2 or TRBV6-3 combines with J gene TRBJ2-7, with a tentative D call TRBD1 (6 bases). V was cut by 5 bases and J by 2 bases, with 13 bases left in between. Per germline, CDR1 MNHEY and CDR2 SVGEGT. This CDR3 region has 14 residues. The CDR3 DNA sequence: TGTGCCAGCAGTCTCGACAGGATCGCCTACGAGCAGTACTTC. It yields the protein CASSLDRIAYEQYF.

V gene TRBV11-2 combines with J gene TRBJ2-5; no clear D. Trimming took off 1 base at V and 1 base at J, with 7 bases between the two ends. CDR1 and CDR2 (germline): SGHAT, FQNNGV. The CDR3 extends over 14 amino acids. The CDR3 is CASSLGVPQETQYF. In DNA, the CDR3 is TGTGCCAGCAGCTTAGGGGTCCCCCAAGAGACCCAGTACTTC.

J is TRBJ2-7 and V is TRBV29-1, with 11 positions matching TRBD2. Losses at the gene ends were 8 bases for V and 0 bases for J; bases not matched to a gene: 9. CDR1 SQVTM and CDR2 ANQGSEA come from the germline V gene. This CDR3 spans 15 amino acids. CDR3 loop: CSPRKGLAASYEQYF. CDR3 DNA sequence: TGCAGCCCCCGAAAGGGACTAGCGGCCTCCTACGAGCAGTACTTC.

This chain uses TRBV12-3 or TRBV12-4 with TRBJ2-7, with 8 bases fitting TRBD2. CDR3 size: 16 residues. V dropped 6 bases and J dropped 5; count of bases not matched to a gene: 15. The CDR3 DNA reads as TGTGCCAGCAGAGCTAGAGCCGGGACTAGTATCGACGAGCAGTACTTC. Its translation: CASRARAGTSIDEQYF.

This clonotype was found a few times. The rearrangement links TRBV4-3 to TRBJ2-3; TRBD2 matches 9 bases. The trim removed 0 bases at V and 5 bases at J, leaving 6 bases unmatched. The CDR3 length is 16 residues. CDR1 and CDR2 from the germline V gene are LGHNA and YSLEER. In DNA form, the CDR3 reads TGCGCCAGCAGCCAAGAGGTCGCGGGAGGGGGAGATACGCAGTATTTT. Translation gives CASSQEVAGGGDTQYF.

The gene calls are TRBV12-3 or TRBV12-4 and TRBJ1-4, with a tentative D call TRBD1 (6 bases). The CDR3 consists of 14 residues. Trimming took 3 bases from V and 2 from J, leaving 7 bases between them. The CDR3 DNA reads TGTGCCAGCAGTTTCAGGGGCACTAATGAAAAACTGTTTTTT. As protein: CASSFRGTNEKLFF.

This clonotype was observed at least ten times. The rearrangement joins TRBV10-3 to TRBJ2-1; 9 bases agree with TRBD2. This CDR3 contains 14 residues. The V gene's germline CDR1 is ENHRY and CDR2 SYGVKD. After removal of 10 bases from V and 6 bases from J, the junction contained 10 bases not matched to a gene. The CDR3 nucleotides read TGTGCCACCCGTTTAGCGGGAGAATCCAATGAGCAGTTCTTC. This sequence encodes CATRLAGESNEQFF.

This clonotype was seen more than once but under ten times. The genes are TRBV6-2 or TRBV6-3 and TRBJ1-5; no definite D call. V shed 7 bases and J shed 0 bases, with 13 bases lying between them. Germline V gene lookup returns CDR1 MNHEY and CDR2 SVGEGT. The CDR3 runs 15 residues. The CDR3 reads CASKGGGFSNQPQHF. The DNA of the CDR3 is TGTGCCAGCAAGGGAGGAGGGTTTAGCAATCAGCCCCAGCATTTT.

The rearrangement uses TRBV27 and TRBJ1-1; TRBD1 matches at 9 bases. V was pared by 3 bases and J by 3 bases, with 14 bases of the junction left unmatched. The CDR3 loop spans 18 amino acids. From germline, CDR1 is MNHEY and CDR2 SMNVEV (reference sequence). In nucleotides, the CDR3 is TGTGCCAGCAGTTTCACTGGTACAGGGGGCGCAGGGGACACTGAAGCTTTCTTT. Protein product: CASSFTGTGGAGDTEAFF.

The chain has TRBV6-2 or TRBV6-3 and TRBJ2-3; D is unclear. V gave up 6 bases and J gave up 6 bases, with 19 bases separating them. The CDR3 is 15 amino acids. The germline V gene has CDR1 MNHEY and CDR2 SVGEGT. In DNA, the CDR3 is TGTGCCAGCAGCCGACGGTCGATGGGGTTGGATACGCAGTATTTT. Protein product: CASSRRSMGLDTQYF.

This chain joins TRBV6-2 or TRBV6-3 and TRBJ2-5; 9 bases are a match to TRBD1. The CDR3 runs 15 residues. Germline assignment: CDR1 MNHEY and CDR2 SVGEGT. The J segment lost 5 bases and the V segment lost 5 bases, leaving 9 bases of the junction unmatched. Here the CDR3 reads CASSTVTGGRETQYF. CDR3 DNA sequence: TGTGCCAGCAGTACCGTAACAGGGGGCCGGGAGACCCAGTACTTC.

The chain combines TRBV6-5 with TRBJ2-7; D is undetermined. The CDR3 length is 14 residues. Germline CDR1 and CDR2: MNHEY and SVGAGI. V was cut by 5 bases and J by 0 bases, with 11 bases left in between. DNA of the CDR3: TGTGCCAGCAGTAGGACGGGTTACTCCTACGAGCAGTACGTC. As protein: CASSRTGYSYEQYV.

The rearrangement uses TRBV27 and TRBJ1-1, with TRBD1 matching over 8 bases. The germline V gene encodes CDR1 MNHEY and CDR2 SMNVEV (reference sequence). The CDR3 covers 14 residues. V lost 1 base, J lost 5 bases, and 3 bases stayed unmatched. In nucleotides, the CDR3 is TGTGCCAGCAGTTTATTTCGACAGGGGACTGAAGCTTTCTTT. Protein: CASSLFRQGTEAFF.

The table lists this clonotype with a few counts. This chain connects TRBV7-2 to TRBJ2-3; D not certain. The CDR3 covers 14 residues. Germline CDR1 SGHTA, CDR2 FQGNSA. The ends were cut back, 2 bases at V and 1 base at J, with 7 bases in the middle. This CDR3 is CASSLLMGTDTQYF. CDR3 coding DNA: TGTGCCAGCAGCTTACTCATGGGCACAGATACGCAGTATTTT.

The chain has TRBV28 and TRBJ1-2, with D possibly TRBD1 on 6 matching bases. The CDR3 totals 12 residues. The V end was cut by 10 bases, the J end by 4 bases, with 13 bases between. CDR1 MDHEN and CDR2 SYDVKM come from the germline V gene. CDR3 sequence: CAITGKTYGYTF. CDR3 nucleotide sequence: TGTGCCATTACAGGGAAGACCTATGGCTACACCTTC.

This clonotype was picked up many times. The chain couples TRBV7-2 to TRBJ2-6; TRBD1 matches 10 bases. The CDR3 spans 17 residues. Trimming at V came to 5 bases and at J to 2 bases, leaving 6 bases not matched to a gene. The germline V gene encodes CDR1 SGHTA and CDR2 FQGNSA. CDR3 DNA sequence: TGTGCCAGCAGCGTCCGGGACAGGGGTACTGGGGCCAACGTCCTGACTTTC. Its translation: CASSVRDRGTGANVLTF.

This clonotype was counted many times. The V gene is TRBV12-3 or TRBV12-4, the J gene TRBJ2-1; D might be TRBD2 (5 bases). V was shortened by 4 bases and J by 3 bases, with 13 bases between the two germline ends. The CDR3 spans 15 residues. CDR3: CASSYSVDHYNEQFF. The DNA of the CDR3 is TGTGCCAGCAGTTATAGCGTAGACCACTACAATGAGCAGTTCTTC.

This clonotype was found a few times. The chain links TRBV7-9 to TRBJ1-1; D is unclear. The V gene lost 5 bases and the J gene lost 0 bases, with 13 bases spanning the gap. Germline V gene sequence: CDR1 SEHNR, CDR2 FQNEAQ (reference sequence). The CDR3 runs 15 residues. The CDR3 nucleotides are TGTGCCAGCAGCCCTAGGTCGCAGTTGAACACTGAAGCTTTCTTT. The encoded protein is CASSPRSQLNTEAFF.

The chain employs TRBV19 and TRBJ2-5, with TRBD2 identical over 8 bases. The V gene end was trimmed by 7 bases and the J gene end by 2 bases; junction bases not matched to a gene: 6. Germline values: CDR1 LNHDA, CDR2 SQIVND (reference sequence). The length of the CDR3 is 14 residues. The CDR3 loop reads CASTSGTSQETQYF. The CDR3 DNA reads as TGTGCCAGTACCTCTGGGACTAGTCAAGAGACCCAGTACTTC.